Below are 2 T cell receptor beta chains sequenced from a single sample in a study of T cell responses to AZD1222 COVID-19 vaccine. Clones were read by immunoSEQ multiplex PCR, and TCRdb kept only the in-frame ones, dropping some. The data contain 160,000 or so clones, roughly nine tenths of them singletons. Sequenced here: peripheral blood, sampled after recovery from COVID-19. Source of these receptors: an adult who had recovered from COVID-19.

The chain joins TRBV5-4 to TRBJ2-4; TRBD1 might be the D (6 bases). The CDR3 has 16 residues. Trimming took 0 bases from V and 0 from J, leaving 10 bases between them. The germline V gene has CDR1 SGHNT and CDR2 YYREEE (reference sequence). The CDR3 region has the DNA TGTGCCAGCAGCTTGGGCCAGGGGCCAGCCAAAAACATTCAGTACTTC. Protein sequence: CASSLGQGPAKNIQYF.

V usage is TRBV29-1 and J usage is TRBJ1-1; D is perhaps TRBD1 (6 bases). V lost 4 bases, J lost 4 bases, and 16 bases lay in between. The CDR3 has 14 residues. The germline CDR1 and CDR2 sequences are SQVTM and ANQGSEA. The CDR3 reads CSVAAGEKSTEAFF. Here the CDR3 DNA reads TGCAGCGTTGCGGCAGGGGAAAAAAGCACTGAAGCTTTCTTT.